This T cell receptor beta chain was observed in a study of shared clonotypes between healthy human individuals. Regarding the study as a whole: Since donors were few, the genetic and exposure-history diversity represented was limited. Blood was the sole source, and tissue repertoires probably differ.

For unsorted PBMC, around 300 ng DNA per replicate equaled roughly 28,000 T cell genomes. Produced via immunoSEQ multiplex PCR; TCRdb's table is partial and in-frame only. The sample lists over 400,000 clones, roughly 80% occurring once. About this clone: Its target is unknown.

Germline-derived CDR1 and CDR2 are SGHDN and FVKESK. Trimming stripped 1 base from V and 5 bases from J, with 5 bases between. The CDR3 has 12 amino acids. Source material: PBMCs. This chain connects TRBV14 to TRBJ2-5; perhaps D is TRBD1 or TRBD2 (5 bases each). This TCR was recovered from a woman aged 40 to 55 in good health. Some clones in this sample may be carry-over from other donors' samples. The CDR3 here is CASSQGGETQYF. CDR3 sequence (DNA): TGTGCCAGCAGCCAAGGGGGGGAGACCCAGTACTTC. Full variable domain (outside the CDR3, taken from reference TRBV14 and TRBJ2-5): EAGVTQFPSHSVIEKGQTVTLRCDPISGHDNLYWYRRVMGKEIKFLLHFVKESKQDESGMPNNRFLAERTGGTYSTLKVQPAELEDSGVYFCASSQGGETQYFGPGTRLLVL.